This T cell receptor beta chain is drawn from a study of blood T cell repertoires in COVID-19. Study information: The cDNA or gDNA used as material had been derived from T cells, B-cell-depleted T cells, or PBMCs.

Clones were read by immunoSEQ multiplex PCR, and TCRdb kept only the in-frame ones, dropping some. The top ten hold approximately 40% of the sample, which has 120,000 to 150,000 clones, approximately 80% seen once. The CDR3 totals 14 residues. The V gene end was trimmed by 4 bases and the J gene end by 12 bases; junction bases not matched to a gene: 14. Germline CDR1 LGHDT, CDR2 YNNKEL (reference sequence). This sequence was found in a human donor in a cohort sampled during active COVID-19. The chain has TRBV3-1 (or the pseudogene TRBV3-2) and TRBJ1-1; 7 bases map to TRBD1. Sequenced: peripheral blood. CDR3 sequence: CASSPGQSQFGTFF. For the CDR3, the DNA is TGTGCCAGCAGCCCGGGACAGAGCCAGTTCGGGACTTTCTTT.